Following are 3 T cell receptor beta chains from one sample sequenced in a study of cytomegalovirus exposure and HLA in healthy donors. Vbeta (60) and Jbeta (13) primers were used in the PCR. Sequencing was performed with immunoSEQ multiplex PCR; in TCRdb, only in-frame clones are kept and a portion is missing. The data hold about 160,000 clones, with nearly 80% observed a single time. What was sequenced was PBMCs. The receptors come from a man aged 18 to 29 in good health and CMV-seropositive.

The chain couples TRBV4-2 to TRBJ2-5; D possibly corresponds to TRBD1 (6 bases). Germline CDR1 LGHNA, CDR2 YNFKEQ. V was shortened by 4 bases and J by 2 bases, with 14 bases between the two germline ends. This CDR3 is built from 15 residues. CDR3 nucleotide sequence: TGTGCCAGCAGCCTCCAAACAGGGTCACAAGAGACCCAGTACTTC. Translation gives CASSLQTGSQETQYF.

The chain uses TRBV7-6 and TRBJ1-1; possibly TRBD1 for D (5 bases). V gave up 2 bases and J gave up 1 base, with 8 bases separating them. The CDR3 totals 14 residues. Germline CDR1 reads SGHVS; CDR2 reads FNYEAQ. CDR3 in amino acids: CASSLQQENTEAFF. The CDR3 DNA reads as TGTGCCAGCAGCTTACAACAGGAGAACACTGAAGCTTTCTTT.

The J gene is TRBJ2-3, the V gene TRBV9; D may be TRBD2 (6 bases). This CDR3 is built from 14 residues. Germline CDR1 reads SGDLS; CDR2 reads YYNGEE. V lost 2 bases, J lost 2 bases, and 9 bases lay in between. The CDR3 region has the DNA TGTGCCAGCAGCGTTGCTAGCGCCACAGATACGCAGTATTTT. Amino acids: CASSVASATDTQYF.